The rows below give T cell receptor beta chains drawn from one sample of a study of cytomegalovirus exposure and HLA in healthy donors. Assay: immunoSEQ multiplex PCR; the TCRdb copy retains only in-frame clones and omits some. Among about 130,000 clones listed, 65% to 85% were seen once. The source material was PBMCs. These receptor sequences come from a man aged 50-60 years in good health and CMV-seronegative. Both conserved end residues are part of each CDR3. The order of the fields is V gene, clone size, D gene, J gene, CDR3 DNA, CDR3 protein. D genes are given only for firm matches. Size values are once, few and many counts, or a class for expanded clones, and some rows have none.

TRBV2	-	TRBD1	TRBJ1-6	TGTGCCAGCACTTTGGGACAGGGCGCCTCACCCCTCCACTTT	CASTLGQGASPLHF
TRBV28	-	-	TRBJ2-1	TGTGCCAGCAGTTTATTGGGGCCCTACAATGAGCAGTTCTTC	CASSLLGPYNEQFF
TRBV10-3	-	TRBD1	TRBJ1-5	TGTGCCTCTCGGACAGGGGAAAACAATCAGCCCCAGCATTTT	CASRTGENNQPQHF
TRBV18	-	-	TRBJ2-1	TGTGCCAGCTCACCATTAGAGGGCTATGAGCAGTTCTTC	CASSPLEGYEQFF
TRBV2	-	TRBD1	TRBJ1-5	TGTGCCAGCAGTGATGGACAGGGTATTCAGCCCCAGCATTTT	CASSDGQGIQPQHF
TRBV30	-	TRBD2	TRBJ2-1	TGTGCCTGGAGTGTGGCTAGCGGGGGTGAGCAGTTCTTC	CAWSVASGGEQFF
TRBV2	once	TRBD1	TRBJ2-7	TGTGCCAGCGACAGGGAACCGAGTGAGCAGTACTTC	CASDREPSEQYF
TRBV6-1	few	-	TRBJ1-2	TGTGCCAGCAGTGAACCCATACGGGTTGACTATGGCTACACCTTC	CASSEPIRVDYGYTF
TRBV2	-	-	TRBJ2-1	TGTGCCAGCAGTGGGGAGATGATCAATGAGCAGTTCTTC	CASSGEMINEQFF
TRBV29-1	-	TRBD1	TRBJ2-5	TGCAGCGTTTCGGGACAGTTCCAAGAGACCCAGTACTTC	CSVSGQFQETQYF
TRBV21-1	-	-	TRBJ2-7	TGTGCCAGCAGCAAAGGGGGAAAGGGGAAAACCTACGAGCAGTACTTC	CASSKGGKGKTYEQYF
TRBV7-8	-	-	TRBJ2-3	TGTGCCAGCACCCCCCAGGGGCGGGAGTTCACAGATACGCAGTATTTT	CASTPQGREFTDTQYF
TRBV29-1	-	-	TRBJ1-3	TGCAGCGTTGATCAGGTTTCTGGAAACACCATATATTTT	CSVDQVSGNTIYF
TRBV4-3	-	-	TRBJ2-2	TGCGCCAGCAGCCAAGGCACGGGCCGGGGTAGCACCGGGGAGCTGTTTTTT	CASSQGTGRGSTGELFF
TRBV15	few	TRBD1	TRBJ1-5	TGTGCCACCAGCAGACGCCCAAAGAGGGGGCTAGCGTCGGATCAGCCCCAGCATTTT	CATSRRPKRGLASDQPQHF
TRBV21-1	-	-	TRBJ2-1	TGTGCCAGCAGCACCTTTCAGTTCTTC	CASSTFQFF
TRBV21-1	few	-	TRBJ2-5	TGTGCCAGCAGCAAAGCGGACAGAAACCAAGAGACCCAGTACTTC	CASSKADRNQETQYF
TRBV13	-	TRBD2	TRBJ2-7	TGTGCCAGCAGCGCCGGACTAGCGTTGCCCGAGCAGTACTTC	CASSAGLALPEQYF
TRBV5-1	few	TRBD2	TRBJ2-3	TGCGCCAGCAGCTTGTTAACTAGCGGGCGACGCACAGATACGCAGTATTTT	CASSLLTSGRRTDTQYF
TRBV6-1	-	-	TRBJ2-2	TGTGCCAGCCGGCAGGGAAAAATAGGATCCGGGGAGCTGTTTTTT	CASRQGKIGSGELFF
TRBV9	once	TRBD2	TRBJ2-3	TGTGCCAGCAGCGTAGTGGCGGGAGTGGATACGCAGTATTTT	CASSVVAGVDTQYF
TRBV25-1	-	-	TRBJ2-3	TGTGCCAGCAGTGAATCCGACCACAGCGATACGCAGTATTTT	CASSESDHSDTQYF
TRBV9	-	TRBD1	TRBJ1-3	TGTGCCAGCAGCGTAGACAGGGGGCAGGAGCACTCTGGAAACACCATATATTTT	CASSVDRGQEHSGNTIYF
TRBV18	-	TRBD1	TRBJ2-7	TGTGCCAGCTCACCAAGGGACAGCTACGAGCAGTACTTC	CASSPRDSYEQYF
TRBV4-3	-	-	TRBJ1-1	TGCGCCAGCAGCCAAGTCAGTCAGGGGAACACTGAAGCTTTCTTT	CASSQVSQGNTEAFF
TRBV28	-	-	TRBJ2-7	TGTGCCAGCAGCCTGGGGCAGCAGGTCGGGCAGTACTTC	CASSLGQQVGQYF
TRBV19	-	-	TRBJ1-2	TGTGCCAGCGGAGACAGGTACAAAAACTATGGCTACACCTTC	CASGDRYKNYGYTF
TRBV28	once	-	TRBJ2-5	TGTGCCAGCAGTTTAATAAACTCCAGGGGGACCCAGTACTTC	CASSLINSRGTQYF
TRBV6-4	-	TRBD2	TRBJ2-3	TGTGCCAGCAGTGAGGCTAGCGGGACAGATACGCAGTATTTT	CASSEASGTDTQYF
TRBV11-2	few	TRBD1	TRBJ2-7	TGTGCCAGCAGCTTGACAGGGGAGAACTACGAGCAGTACTTC	CASSLTGENYEQYF
TRBV11-2	-	-	TRBJ2-2	TGTGCCAGCAGCTCTCAGGGATCCGGGGAGCTGTTTTTT	CASSSQGSGELFF
TRBV2	many	-	TRBJ1-2	TGTGCCAGCAGTGAAGCGGGGGGAACTAACTATGGCTACACCTTC	CASSEAGGTNYGYTF
TRBV6-1	few	-	TRBJ2-7	TGTGCCAGCAGTCCTACAGGGCTCCACTCCTACGAGCAGTACTTC	CASSPTGLHSYEQYF
TRBV18	few	-	TRBJ1-1	TGTGCCAGCTCACCACCGACCCGGGACATGGGCGCCACTGAAGCTTTCTTT	CASSPPTRDMGATEAFF
TRBV27	few	TRBD2	TRBJ2-3	TGTGCCAGCAGTCACGGGACTAGCGGTTTTTTTCCGGGAACAGATACGCAGTATTTT	CASSHGTSGFFPGTDTQYF
TRBV7-6	once	TRBD2	TRBJ2-7	TGTGCCAGCAGCTTAAAACTAGCGGGAGGTTCGGACGAGCAGTACTTC	CASSLKLAGGSDEQYF
TRBV19	-	TRBD2	TRBJ2-1	TGTGCCAGTACCCCCCTGGGACTAGCGGGTGGTAGGAATGAGCAGTTCTTC	CASTPLGLAGGRNEQFF
TRBV28	-	-	TRBJ2-3	TGTGCCAGCAGTTTATCCGGGAGTGGGGATACGCAGTATTTT	CASSLSGSGDTQYF
TRBV5-4	-	TRBD2	TRBJ2-7	TGTGCCAGCAGCCCCAGAGTAGCGGGGCACGAGCAGTACTTC	CASSPRVAGHEQYF
TRBV27	-	TRBD2	TRBJ2-5	TGTGCCAGCAGTCCGACTAGCTCGGAAGAGACCCAGTACTTC	CASSPTSSEETQYF
TRBV27	-	-	TRBJ1-5	TGTGCCAGCAGTCGGGGGGGTCAGCCCCAGCATTTT	CASSRGGQPQHF
TRBV14	-	TRBD1	TRBJ1-1	TGTGCCAGCAGCCGAAGGGGGCTTGACACTGAAGCTTTCTTT	CASSRRGLDTEAFF
TRBV27	-	-	TRBJ2-7	TGTGCCAGCAGACACTACGAGCAGTACTTC	CASRHYEQYF
TRBV11-3	-	-	TRBJ2-3	TGTGCCAGCAGCTTATCCGGACACGTAACAGATACGCAGTATTTT	CASSLSGHVTDTQYF
TRBV2	-	-	TRBJ2-1	TGTGCCAGCAGGTACCGGGACTTACTTTACAATGAGCAGTTCTTC	CASRYRDLLYNEQFF
TRBV18	-	TRBD2	TRBJ2-7	TGTGCCAGCTCACCATGGACTAGCGGGACCTACGAGCAGTACTTC	CASSPWTSGTYEQYF
TRBV27	-	-	TRBJ2-5	TGTGCCAGCAGTAGACGGGAACAAGAGACCCAGTACTTC	CASSRREQETQYF
TRBV5-4	once	-	TRBJ1-1	TGTGCCAGCAGCTTCCCCAGGGACACTGAAGCTTTCTTT	CASSFPRDTEAFF
TRBV7-8	-	TRBD2	TRBJ2-6	TGTGCCAGCAGCCTAGAGGCCGGGGGGGCTGGGGCCAACGTCCTGACTTTC	CASSLEAGGAGANVLTF
TRBV29-1	few	-	TRBJ2-7	TGCAGCGTTTTAAGACGGGAGAGCTCCTACGAGCAGTACTTC	CSVLRRESSYEQYF
TRBV27	-	TRBD1	TRBJ2-7	TGTGCCAGCAGTTTATTAAGAGGGGGCGACTACGAGCAGTACTTC	CASSLLRGGDYEQYF
TRBV5-1	-	TRBD1	TRBJ2-7	TGCGCCAGCAGCTTGAAAACAGGGGGCGGCGACGAGCAGTACTTC	CASSLKTGGGDEQYF
TRBV6-6	few	TRBD1	TRBJ2-5	TGTGCCAGCAGTTACTCGAGCAGGGGGGAGACCCAGTACTTC	CASSYSSRGETQYF